This is a list of T cell receptor beta chains from one sample in a study of shared clonotypes between healthy human individuals. The assay was immunoSEQ multiplex PCR, and TCRdb's table has in-frame clones only and misses some. The table lists more than 450,000 clones, roughly 78% of them singletons. The sequenced material came from PBMCs. The receptors originated from a woman in her thirties or forties in good health. Some clones in this sample may be carry-over from other donors' samples. CDR3s include the opening cysteine and the closing phenylalanine or tryptophan. Fields, in order: V gene, J gene, CDR3 protein.

v_gene: TRBV18
j_gene: TRBJ2-5
CDR3aa: CASSPSQETQYF

v_gene: TRBV7-2
j_gene: TRBJ1-1
CDR3aa: CASSLEYFGTGYTEAFF

v_gene: TRBV5-1
j_gene: TRBJ2-3
CDR3aa: CASSRGTGSLSTDTQYF

v_gene: TRBV7-9
j_gene: TRBJ2-3
CDR3aa: CASSYGGTDTQYF

v_gene: TRBV5-1
j_gene: TRBJ2-7
CDR3aa: CASSLGQGDEQYF

v_gene: TRBV11-1
j_gene: TRBJ2-1
CDR3aa: CASSLALYNEQFF

v_gene: TRBV9
j_gene: TRBJ2-3
CDR3aa: CASTRVTDTQYF

v_gene: TRBV29-1
j_gene: TRBJ2-1
CDR3aa: CSVDTSGSSHEQFF

v_gene: TRBV19
j_gene: TRBJ1-5
CDR3aa: CASSIGTDNQPQHF

v_gene: TRBV7-3
j_gene: TRBJ2-2
CDR3aa: CASSLAPGLADTGELFF

v_gene: TRBV4-3
j_gene: TRBJ2-1
CDR3aa: CASSPAGTALGNEQFF

v_gene: TRBV11-2
j_gene: TRBJ2-1
CDR3aa: CASTLGRSSYNEQFF

v_gene: TRBV18
j_gene: TRBJ2-3
CDR3aa: CASSPGLAGTTDTQYF

v_gene: TRBV5-6
j_gene: TRBJ2-3
CDR3aa: CASSLAGRDLSTDTQYF

v_gene: TRBV5-1
j_gene: TRBJ1-2
CDR3aa: CASSSPEQTNHGYTF

v_gene: TRBV5-1
j_gene: TRBJ2-5
CDR3aa: CASILAGGPEETQYF